A selection of T cell receptor beta chains follows, all from one sample in a study of blood T cell repertoires in COVID-19. Sequencing was performed with immunoSEQ multiplex PCR; in TCRdb, only in-frame clones are kept and a portion is missing. The repertoire includes roughly 88,000 clones, around nine tenths of them detected once, and around 19% sits in the top ten. The sample taken for sequencing was peripheral blood. These receptors were obtained from a woman aged 60-70 years with COVID-19, enrolled during active disease. Each CDR3 is given with its conserved first and last residue. D genes are given only for firm matches. Rows may omit the clone size; those that give it use once, few, many or a size class.

abundance	d_gene	v_gene	j_gene	CDR3nt	CDR3aa
-	-	TRBV30	TRBJ1-1	TGTGCCTGGAGTCCTGACAGCCGAACTACTGAAGCTTTCTTT	CAWSPDSRTTEAFF
once	-	TRBV19	TRBJ1-4	TGTGCCAGTAGTAGTACAGGCACAACTAATGAAAAACTGTTTTTT	CASSSTGTTNEKLFF
many	-	TRBV15	TRBJ2-1	TGTGCCACCAGCAGAGACAGAAATGAGCAGTTCTTC	CATSRDRNEQFF
-	TRBD1	TRBV5-1	TRBJ2-7	TGCGCCAGCAGCTTGGGGGACAGGGAGCTCTCCTACGAGCAGTACTTC	CASSLGDRELSYEQYF
few	-	TRBV5-8	TRBJ1-1	TGTGCCAGCAGCTCTAAGGGGCGGACTGAAGCTTTCTTT	CASSSKGRTEAFF
-	TRBD1	TRBV6-2/TRBV6-3	TRBJ2-7	TGTGCCAGCAGCAAACACCCGGGACAGCCGCCCTACGAGCAGTACTTC	CASSKHPGQPPYEQYF
-	TRBD2	TRBV7-8	TRBJ2-7	TGTGCCAGCAGCTTAGCACTCGGGACTAGGGAGCAGTACTTC	CASSLALGTREQYF
-	-	TRBV20-1	TRBJ1-5	TGCAGTGCTAGTCTACAGCGGGATCAGCCCCAGCATTTT	CSASLQRDQPQHF
-	-	TRBV30	TRBJ2-7	TGTGCCCTGGTTTTATTAGGGGGCGAGCAGTACTTC	CALVLLGGEQYF
-	-	TRBV12-3/TRBV12-4	TRBJ2-5	TGTGCCAGCAGTTTATCAGGGCCAGAGACCCAGTACTTC	CASSLSGPETQYF
-	-	TRBV6-5	TRBJ1-2	TGTGCCAGCAGCGGGGGGATTAACTATGGCTACACCTTC	CASSGGINYGYTF
-	TRBD1	TRBV19	TRBJ1-1	TGTGCCAGTAGGCGACAGGGGGCGCGGACTGAAGCTTTCTTT	CASRRQGARTEAFF
-	TRBD1	TRBV7-9	TRBJ2-3	TGTGCCAGCAGCGGTCAGGGGGTCGTGACAGATACGCAGTATTTT	CASSGQGVVTDTQYF
-	TRBD2	TRBV5-4	TRBJ2-3	TGTGCCAGCAGCGGATCAGGTGCCGTAGCGGGGGGGCTCGATACGCAGTATTTT	CASSGSGAVAGGLDTQYF
-	TRBD1	TRBV7-2	TRBJ1-2	TGTGCCAGCAGCACATACTTGGGACAGGGGGGAGGCTACACCTTC	CASSTYLGQGGGYTF
-	-	TRBV7-2	TRBJ2-7	TGTGCCAGCAGCTTAGGTGGTGCGTTCTCCTACGAGCAGTACTTC	CASSLGGAFSYEQYF
-	-	TRBV4-1	TRBJ2-3	TGCGCCAGCAGCCAAATGTCCGGGACACCGAGCACAGATACGCAGTATTTT	CASSQMSGTPSTDTQYF
once	-	TRBV7-2	TRBJ2-7	TGTGCCAGCAGCTTAAACTCGGGACACCTTTACGAGCAGTACTTC	CASSLNSGHLYEQYF
-	TRBD1	TRBV7-9	TRBJ2-7	TGTGCCAGCAGCCCCCGGACAGGGGGTTCCTACGAGCAGTACTTC	CASSPRTGGSYEQYF
-	-	TRBV9	TRBJ1-3	TGTGCCAGCAGCCAGACAGGATCTGGAAACACCATATATTTT	CASSQTGSGNTIYF
-	TRBD1	TRBV5-5	TRBJ1-5	TGTGCCAGCAGTAGGACAGGGTCCGTTGGGCCCCAGCATTTT	CASSRTGSVGPQHF
once	TRBD1	TRBV7-9	TRBJ2-7	TGTGCCAGCAGCTCTTCCGGGACAGGGATCCACGAGCAGTACTTC	CASSSSGTGIHEQYF
-	-	TRBV5-1	TRBJ2-3	TGCGCCAGCAGTCTGAGCACCCCGGGGGATACGCAGTATTTT	CASSLSTPGDTQYF
-	TRBD1	TRBV10-3	TRBJ2-5	TGTGCCACCAGGGGGCGGCAAGAGACCCAGTACTTC	CATRGRQETQYF
-	-	TRBV6-4	TRBJ1-2	TGTGCCAGCAGTCCCACCGGGGGGGCTGACTATGGCTACACCTTC	CASSPTGGADYGYTF
few	-	TRBV7-9	TRBJ1-1	TGTGCCAGCAGCCAACAGATGAACACTGAAGCTTTCTTT	CASSQQMNTEAFF
-	TRBD1	TRBV18	TRBJ2-7	TGTGCCAGCTCATTGCAGACCGGGACAGGGGCCTACGAGCAGTACTTC	CASSLQTGTGAYEQYF
-	TRBD1	TRBV11-3	TRBJ2-5	TGTGCCAGCAGCTCCGGGACAGGGGAAGAGACCCAGTACTTC	CASSSGTGEETQYF
-	TRBD2	TRBV25-1	TRBJ2-1	TGTGCCAGCAGTGACCCCTCTAGCGGGGGGGGCTTTGAGCAGTTCTTC	CASSDPSSGGGFEQFF
-	TRBD2	TRBV6-6	TRBJ2-7	TGTGCCAGCAGTCGACACCTGACTAGCGTGGCCTACGAGCAGTACTTC	CASSRHLTSVAYEQYF
-	TRBD1	TRBV7-2	TRBJ1-3	TGTGCCAGCAGCGGGGACAGGGGAAACACCATATATTTT	CASSGDRGNTIYF
-	TRBD2	TRBV7-3	TRBJ2-3	TGTGCCAGCAGCCTTACTAGCGGGGGCACAGATACGCAGTATTTT	CASSLTSGGTDTQYF
-	TRBD1	TRBV3-1/TRBV3-2	TRBJ1-2	TGTGCCAGCAGCCAAGCGAGGGGACAGGCAGCTAACTATGGCTACACCTTC	CASSQARGQAANYGYTF
-	-	TRBV5-1	TRBJ2-1	TGCGCCAGCAGCTTCAGCGGCGACATCTCCTACAATGAGCAGTTCTTC	CASSFSGDISYNEQFF
-	TRBD2	TRBV10-3	TRBJ2-1	TGTGCCATCAGTGATGTTAGCGGGGGCCTTGGCAATGAGCAGTTCTTC	CAISDVSGGLGNEQFF
-	-	TRBV7-2	TRBJ2-2	TGTGCCAGCAGCTTAGGGCCCGCCGGGGAGCTGTTTTTT	CASSLGPAGELFF
few	-	TRBV5-1	TRBJ1-3	TGCGCCAGCAGCTTGGATAGCTCTGGAAACACCATATATTTT	CASSLDSSGNTIYF
-	-	TRBV5-5	TRBJ2-2	TGTGCCAGCAGATACGACAACACAGGGAAACAGCCGTTTTTT	CASRYDNTGKQPFF
once	TRBD1	TRBV7-9	TRBJ2-5	TGTGCCAGCAGCACATATCGGGACAGGCAAGAGACCCAGTACTTC	CASSTYRDRQETQYF
-	TRBD1	TRBV19	TRBJ2-7	TGTGCCAGTAGTCTCAAGACAGGGGGTCGCGAGCAGTACTTC	CASSLKTGGREQYF
-	-	TRBV19	TRBJ1-5	TGTGCCAGTAGTATAGATGTGCGTCAGCCCCAGCATTTT	CASSIDVRQPQHF
-	TRBD1	TRBV5-1	TRBJ2-6	TGCGCCAGCAGCCCGGGACAGGGTTATTACGGGGCCAACGTCCTGACTTTC	CASSPGQGYYGANVLTF